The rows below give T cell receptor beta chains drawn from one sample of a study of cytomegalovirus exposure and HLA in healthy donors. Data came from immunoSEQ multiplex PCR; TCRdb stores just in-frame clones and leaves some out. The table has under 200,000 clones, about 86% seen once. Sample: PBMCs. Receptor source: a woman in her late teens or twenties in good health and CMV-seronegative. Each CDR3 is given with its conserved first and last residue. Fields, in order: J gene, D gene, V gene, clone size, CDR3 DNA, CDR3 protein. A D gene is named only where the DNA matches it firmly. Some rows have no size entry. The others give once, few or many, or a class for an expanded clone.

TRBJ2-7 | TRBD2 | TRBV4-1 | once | TGCGCCAGCAGCCAGGGGACTAGCGGGAAGTACGAGCAGTACTTC | CASSQGTSGKYEQYF
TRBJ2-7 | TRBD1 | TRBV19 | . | TGTGCCAGTATTCCGACAGGGGCGGGACACGAGCAGTACTTC | CASIPTGAGHEQYF
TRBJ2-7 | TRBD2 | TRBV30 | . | TGTGCCTGGAGTGTCCTAGCGGGCTACTCCTACGAGCAGTACTTC | CAWSVLAGYSYEQYF
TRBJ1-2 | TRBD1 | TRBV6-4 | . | TGTGCCAGCAGTCCCTCGTTTTCCGGGACAGGGGAGAATGGCTACACCTTC | CASSPSFSGTGENGYTF
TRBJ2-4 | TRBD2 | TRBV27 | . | TGTGCCAGCAGGGGGGGGGCCAAAAACATTCAGTACTTC | CASRGGAKNIQYF
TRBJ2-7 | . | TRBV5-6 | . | TGTGCCAGCACAAGCGGTCTAACGGTCGAGCAGTACTTC | CASTSGLTVEQYF
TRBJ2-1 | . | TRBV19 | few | TGTGCCAGTAGTATAGATCCGGAGTCCTACAATGAGCAGTTCTTC | CASSIDPESYNEQFF
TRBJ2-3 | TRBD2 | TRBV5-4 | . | TGTGCCAGCAGCGATTCTAGCGGGAGCACAGATACGCAGTATTTT | CASSDSSGSTDTQYF
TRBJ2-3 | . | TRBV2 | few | TGTGCCAGCTGCGCCGGAGGGCTTCGCACAGATACGCAGTATTTT | CASCAGGLRTDTQYF
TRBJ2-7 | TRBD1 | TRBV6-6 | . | TGTGCCAGCAGATCCGGGACAGGGTGGGGGAAGGAGTACTTC | CASRSGTGWGKEYF
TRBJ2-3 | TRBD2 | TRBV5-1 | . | TGCGCCAGCAGCTTGGCAAGCGGGGGGGCTGGAGATACGCAGTATTTT | CASSLASGGAGDTQYF
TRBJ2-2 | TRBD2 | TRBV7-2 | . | TGTGCCAGCAGCGCGGGGACTACGCTACTGTCCGGGGAGCTGTTTTTT | CASSAGTTLLSGELFF
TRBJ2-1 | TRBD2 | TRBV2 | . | TGTGCCAGCAAGGATAGCGGGGGGGCAGGGAATGAGCAGTTCTTC | CASKDSGGAGNEQFF
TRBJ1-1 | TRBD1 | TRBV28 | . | TGTGCCAGCAGTTTGCAGGGGGGCACTGAAGCTTTCTTT | CASSLQGGTEAFF
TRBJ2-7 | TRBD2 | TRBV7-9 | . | TGTGCCAGCAGCTGGACTAGCGGCTACGAGCAGTACTTC | CASSWTSGYEQYF